This T cell receptor beta chain came from a study of shared clonotypes between healthy human individuals. Study background: Three plates were used per donor for CD4 naive, three for CD4 memory, two for CD8 naive and one for CD8 memory.

Findings and caveats of the study: Naive subsets tended to show greater estimated richness than memory subsets. Limited genetic and exposure-history diversity came from having few donors.

V was cut by 1 base and J by 5 bases, with 12 bases left in between. The CDR3 extends over 15 amino acids. The germline gives CDR1 MGHRA, CDR2 YSYEKL. Assay used: immunoSEQ multiplex PCR; TCRdb lists only in-frame clones, some missing. The table shows just over 2,000,000 clones, with roughly 94% occurring only once. Concerning this clone itself: Its target is not known.

Terminally differentiated effector memory CD45RA+ cells were excluded by CCR7 positive selection of CD45RO-negative cells. Nashville, Tennessee was home to all donors, who were Caucasian adults. Sequenced input: naive CD8+ T cells sorted from blood. This sequence was found in a man aged 18 to 30 in good health. This rearrangement joins TRBV4-1 to TRBJ2-4; no clear D. The DNA of the CDR3 is TGCGCCAGCAGCCAAGTTACCACTGGGGAAAACATTCAGTACTTC. Amino acids: CASSQVTTGENIQYF.